This entry lists 27 T cell receptor beta chains sequenced from one sample in a study of sequential checkpoint blockade in melanoma. Documented treatment: randomized to nivolumab then ipilimumab (arm A) or the reverse (arm B). Measured with immunoSEQ multiplex PCR; TCRdb has only the in-frame clones, and not every one. The table shows fewer than 25,000 clones, with about 82% occurring only once. The sample in question was CD8+ T cells sorted from blood (inferred from file names), obtained from a patient given nivolumab and ipilimumab in sequence. All receptors derive from a human donor with melanoma.

There are a few counts of this clone. This chain links TRBV28 with TRBJ1-5; 7 bases agree with TRBD1. Per germline, CDR1 MDHEN and CDR2 SYDVKM. V dropped 5 bases and J dropped 8; count of bases not matched to a gene: 12. CDR3 size: 15 residues. CDR3 sequence reads: CASSPVWTGREPQHF. DNA of the CDR3: TGTGCCAGCAGTCCGGTATGGACAGGACGGGAGCCCCAGCATTTT.

The chain recombines TRBV28 with TRBJ1-5, with TRBD1 identical over 9 bases. The germline CDR1 and CDR2 sequences are MDHEN and SYDVKM. The CDR3 spans 17 residues. Trimming cost V 2 bases and J 5 bases; bases outside gene matches: 10. Here the CDR3 DNA reads TGTGCCAGCAGTTTAAGGTGGGAGACAGGGGGATATCAGCCCCAGCATTTT. Protein product: CASSLRWETGGYQPQHF.

The chain links TRBV6-5 to TRBJ1-2, with no clear D. The CDR3 extends over 16 amino acids. Trimming removed 1 base from V and 0 bases from J, with 12 bases in between. CDR1 and CDR2 (germline): MNHEY, SVGAGI. The CDR3 DNA sequence: TGTGCCAGCAGTTACTTCGAGCAAGCTTCTAACTATGGCTACACCTTC. Protein: CASSYFEQASNYGYTF.

The chain is built from TRBV2 and TRBJ2-1; D is possibly TRBD2 (6 bases). CDR1 is SNHLY, CDR2 FYNNEI, per germline. There are 12 residues in the CDR3. The V end was cut by 8 bases, the J end by 15 bases, with 20 bases between. The CDR3 DNA sequence: TGTGCCAGCTCTAATAGAGACGGGAGTCCGTTCTTC. As protein: CASSNRDGSPFF.

This chain connects TRBV13 to TRBJ1-1, with 7 bases aligning to TRBD1. With 3 bases clipped from V and 5 bases from J, the junction kept 9 bases outside the gene matches. CDR3 length equals 15 residues. Germline-derived CDR1 and CDR2 are PRHDT and FYEKMQ (reference sequence). The CDR3 bases are TGTGCCAGCAGCTTCCCCGGACAGGTGGTTACTGAAGCTTTCTTT. This translates into CASSFPGQVVTEAFF.

The rearrangement links TRBV6-5 to TRBJ1-6; tentatively, D is TRBD1 (6 bases). From germline, CDR1 is MNHEY and CDR2 SVGAGI. This CDR3 is built from 14 residues. The V gene lost 2 bases and the J gene lost 7 bases, with 9 bases spanning the gap. The CDR3 protein is CASSYMQGNSPLHF. DNA for the CDR3: TGTGCCAGCAGTTACATGCAGGGGAATTCACCCCTCCACTTT.

The chain recombines TRBV6-5 with TRBJ2-7; 7 nucleotides agree with TRBD2. The V gene's germline CDR1 is MNHEY and CDR2 SVGAGI. The CDR3 loop spans 14 amino acids. Trimming at V came to 2 bases and at J to 2 bases, leaving 3 bases not matched to a gene. The DNA of the CDR3 is TGTGCCAGCAGTTACGGGGGGGGGACCTACGAGCAGTACTTC. Protein sequence: CASSYGGGTYEQYF.

This chain connects TRBV27 to TRBJ2-1; D perhaps matches TRBD1 (5 bases). V gave up 1 base and J gave up 5 bases, with 9 bases separating them. Germline V lookup: CDR1 MNHEY, CDR2 SMNVEV (reference sequence). This CDR3 contains 14 residues. The CDR3, as DNA: TGTGCCAGCAGTTTATTTCGACAGCACAATGAGCAGTTCTTC. Its translation: CASSLFRQHNEQFF.

V and J are TRBV11-2 and TRBJ2-7; possible D gene TRBD1, 5 bases. The germline gives CDR1 SGHAT, CDR2 FQNNGV. V lost 4 bases, J lost 2 bases, and 15 bases lay in between. The CDR3 is 15 residues long. Here the CDR3 reads CASSSEPTATYEQYF. CDR3 DNA sequence: TGTGCCAGCAGCTCCGAACCGACAGCCACCTACGAGCAGTACTTC.

The DNA for the CDR3 is TGTGCCAGCAGTTTTCTTCCCGGGGGGGGGACTAATGAAAAACTGTTTTTT. This sequence encodes CASSFLPGGGTNEKLFF. This chain connects TRBV28 to TRBJ1-4, with D maybe TRBD1 (5 bases). Germline assignment: CDR1 MDHEN and CDR2 SYDVKM. V lost 3 bases, J lost 2 bases, and 16 bases lay in between. This CDR3 comprises 17 residues.

This clone came up a few times. CDR3 amino acids: CAITTGGLNEQFF. Written as DNA, the CDR3 is TGTGCCATCACTACAGGTGGATTAAATGAGCAGTTCTTC. The chain combines TRBV10-3 with TRBJ2-1; a weak D match, TRBD1 (5 bases). The germline V gene encodes CDR1 ENHRY and CDR2 SYGVKD. V was shortened by 7 bases and J by 7 bases, with 14 bases between the two germline ends. This CDR3 comprises 13 residues.

This clone occurred once. The gene calls are TRBV5-6 and TRBJ2-1; D is unclear. Trimming removed 0 bases at V and 9 bases at J, with 10 bases between. This CDR3 spans 13 amino acids. CDR1 and CDR2 (germline): SGHDT, YYEEEE. The CDR3 nucleotides are TGTGCCAGCAGCTTGGCGCGCTCTGTTGAGCAGTTCTTC. Protein product: CASSLARSVEQFF.

The chain has TRBV10-2 and TRBJ2-1, with D possibly being TRBD1 (6 bases). Germline V lookup: CDR1 WSHSY, CDR2 SAAADI. V gave up 7 bases and J gave up 3 bases, with 10 bases separating them. The CDR3 is made up of 13 amino acids. CDR3 in amino acids: CASNIQGYNEQFF. In DNA, the CDR3 is TGCGCCAGCAATATACAGGGCTACAATGAGCAGTTCTTC.

The V call is TRBV4-3, the J call TRBJ1-5; 8 nucleotides match TRBD1. The CDR3 consists of 15 residues. CDR1 is LGHNA and CDR2 is YSLEER in the germline V gene. The V segment lost 2 bases and the J segment 7 bases; nucleotides outside the gene matches: 7. CDR3: CASSQWTGNRQPQHF. In DNA form, the CDR3 reads TGCGCCAGCAGCCAATGGACAGGGAATAGGCAGCCCCAGCATTTT.

The chain couples TRBV29-1 to TRBJ1-1, with D hard to call. The CDR3 is 11 residues long. Trimming removed 3 bases from V and 3 bases from J, with 5 bases in between. Germline CDR1 reads SQVTM; CDR2 reads ANQGSEA. This CDR3 is CSVDLYTEAFF. The CDR3 DNA reads as TGCAGCGTTGATCTTTACACTGAAGCTTTCTTT.

The V and J genes are TRBV4-1 and TRBJ2-7; 7 bases are shared with TRBD2. Germline lookup yields CDR1 MGHRA and CDR2 YSYEKL. Unmatched junction bases numbered 4, after V lost 1 base and J lost 4 bases. The CDR3 has 14 residues. The CDR3 region has the DNA TGCGCCAGCAGCCAAGTTGGGGGACTATACGAGCAGTACTTC. This translates into CASSQVGGLYEQYF.

On this clone: Other DNA sequences in the same sample also yield this CDR3. The chain links TRBV27 to TRBJ2-7, with 10 bases that match TRBD1. The J segment lost 6 bases and the V segment lost 3 bases, leaving 5 bases of the junction unmatched. The CDR3 length is 14 residues. Germline assignment: CDR1 MNHEY and CDR2 SMNVEV (reference sequence). CDR3 amino acids: CASSFRTGGGEQYF. As DNA, the CDR3 is TGTGCCAGCAGTTTCCGGACAGGGGGAGGCGAGCAGTACTTC.

In its sample, this clone was seen once. The rearrangement joins TRBV6-1 to TRBJ1-6; the D gene is possibly TRBD1 (6 bases). V was pared by 1 base and J by 7 bases, with 11 bases between. The CDR3 runs 15 residues. Germline V gene sequence: CDR1 MNHNS, CDR2 SASEGT. CDR3 sequence: CASSEGAGENSPLHF. For the CDR3, the DNA is TGTGCCAGCAGTGAAGGGGCAGGGGAAAATTCACCCCTCCACTTT.

This clone was seen a few times. DNA of the CDR3: TGTGCCTGGAGCCACGGCGGGCTTTACAATGAGCAGTTCTTC. Translating gives CAWSHGGLYNEQFF. The chain employs TRBV30 and TRBJ2-1, with a weak D call TRBD2 (5 bases). CDR1 is GTSNPN and CDR2 is SVGIG in the germline V gene (reference sequence). The CDR3 is 14 amino acids. V lost 3 bases, J lost 4 bases, and 13 bases lay in between.

Here the CDR3 DNA reads TGCGCCAGCAGCTTGGGCCCAAAGGGGCTTGGGCAAGAGACCCAGTACTTC. It encodes CASSLGPKGLGQETQYF. The V and J genes are TRBV5-1 and TRBJ2-5; TRBD1 might be the D (5 bases). The CDR3 runs 17 residues. Germline lookup yields CDR1 SGHRS and CDR2 YFSETQ. Between the trimmed V and J ends, which lost 0 bases and 2 bases, there was a span of 17 bases.

This sequence joins TRBV7-9 and TRBJ2-1, with unresolved D. Looked up from germline, CDR1 is SEHNR and CDR2 is FQNEAQ (reference sequence). Trimming took off 9 bases at V and 10 bases at J, with 16 bases between the two ends. CDR3 length: 12 amino acids. DNA for the CDR3: TGTGCCAGGGATCGCCTAGATAACGAGCAGTTCTTC. As protein: CARDRLDNEQFF.

The chain joins TRBV5-6 to TRBJ1-5; unclear D gene. From germline, CDR1 is SGHDT and CDR2 YYEEEE. The CDR3 is 15 amino acids. V dropped 0 bases and J dropped 2 bases, with 9 bases sitting between them. The CDR3 region has the DNA TGTGCCAGCAGCTTGGCCTTGAGCGGCAATCAGCCCCAGCATTTT. It encodes CASSLALSGNQPQHF.

V gene TRBV5-1 combines with J gene TRBJ2-1; TRBD2 matches 7 bases. The CDR3 length is 16 residues. CDR1 and CDR2 (germline): SGHRS, YFSETQ. V lost 0 bases, J lost 5 bases, and 8 bases stayed unmatched. The chain's CDR3 is CASSLGGGGRNNEQFF. The CDR3, as DNA: TGCGCCAGCAGCTTGGGGGGGGGAGGGCGGAACAATGAGCAGTTCTTC.

The J gene is TRBJ1-5, the V gene TRBV19; D is undetermined. In germline, CDR1 is LNHDA, CDR2 SQIVND (reference sequence). With 3 bases removed from V and 2 bases from J, the gap between germline ends came to 8 bases. The CDR3 contains 14 residues. The CDR3, as DNA: TGTGCCAGTAGTATTCCCTCTGGCAATCAGCCCCAGCATTTT. Its translation: CASSIPSGNQPQHF.

This chain links TRBV6-5 with TRBJ2-5; 7 nucleotides line up with TRBD2. The junction had 5 bases not matched to a gene; V was cut back by 5 bases and J by 2 bases. This CDR3 is 14 amino acids long. Germline values: CDR1 MNHEY, CDR2 SVGAGI. The CDR3 bases are TGTGCCAGCAGTGGATGGGAGGGGCAAGAGACCCAGTACTTC. This gives the protein CASSGWEGQETQYF.

This chain uses TRBV9 with TRBJ2-1, with TRBD2 matching 10 bases. The length of the CDR3 is 16 residues. Germline lookup yields CDR1 SGDLS and CDR2 YYNGEE. With 3 bases clipped from V and 6 bases from J, the junction kept 9 bases outside the gene matches. The CDR3 DNA reads TGTGCCAGCAGCGGAATTCCTAGCGGGGGACTCAATGAGCAGTTCTTC. Translation gives CASSGIPSGGLNEQFF.

The J gene is TRBJ1-5, the V gene TRBV2; D may be TRBD1 (6 bases). The CDR3 covers 14 residues. V was pared by 4 bases and J by 1 base, with 8 bases between. CDR1 and CDR2 from the germline V gene are SNHLY and FYNNEI. CDR3 loop: CASSVGGSNQPQHF. The CDR3 region has the DNA TGTGCCAGCAGTGTTGGGGGCAGCAATCAGCCCCAGCATTTT.